This T cell receptor (beta chain) was sequenced for a study of a mutant IDH1 vaccine in newly diagnosed glioma. On the study more broadly: Earlier therapy was either radiotherapy, temozolomide, or both, and most got both.

Sequenced by immunoSEQ multiplex PCR; TCRdb stores in-frame clones only, minus some. The sample shows approximately 92,000 clones, about 80% of them seen only once. The time point denotes: baseline, week 1 (first vaccination visit). Treatment denoted: pre-vaccination baseline after standard-of-care therapy. After removal of 3 bases from V and 5 bases from J, the junction contained 8 bases not matched to a gene. The CDR3 spans 15 residues. The germline V gene encodes CDR1 KGHSH and CDR2 LQKENI. This chain links TRBV18 with TRBJ2-7; 9 bases line up with TRBD1. This sequence was found in a woman aged 50 to 65 with glioma. The sequencing here drew on PBMCs, taken from a glioma patient treated with radiotherapy, temozolomide or both. The CDR3 DNA follows: TGTGCCAGCTCACCCACCGGGACAGGGCGGGACGAGCAGTACTTC. Its translation is CASSPTGTGRDEQYF.